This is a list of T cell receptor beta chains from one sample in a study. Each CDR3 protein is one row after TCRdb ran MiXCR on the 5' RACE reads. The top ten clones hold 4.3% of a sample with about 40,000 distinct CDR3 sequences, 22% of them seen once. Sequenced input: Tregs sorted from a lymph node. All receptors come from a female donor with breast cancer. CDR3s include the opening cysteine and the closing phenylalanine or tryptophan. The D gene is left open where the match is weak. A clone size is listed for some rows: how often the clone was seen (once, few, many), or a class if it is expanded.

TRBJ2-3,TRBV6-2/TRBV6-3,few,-,TGTGCCAGCAGTTACCTCGCGGGGCTCGCAGATACGCAGTATTTT,CASSYLAGLADTQYF
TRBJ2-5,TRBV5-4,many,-,TGTGCCAGCAGCTTACTCAGCGATGGGGAGACCCAGTACTTC,CASSLLSDGETQYF
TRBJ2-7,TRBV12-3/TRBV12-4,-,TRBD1,TGTGCCAGCAGCGAACACAGGGGGAAAAACGAGCAGTACTTC,CASSEHRGKNEQYF
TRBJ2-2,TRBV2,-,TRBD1,TGTGCCAGCAGGGCTGGACAGGGAGGCACCGGGGAGCTGTTTTTT,CASRAGQGGTGELFF
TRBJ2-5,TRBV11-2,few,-,TGTGCCAGCAGCTTAGGTTATGGGGTTGGAGAGACCCAGTACTTC,CASSLGYGVGETQYF
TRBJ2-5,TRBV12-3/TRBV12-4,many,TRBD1,TGTGCCAGCAGTTCGACCGGGACAGAAGAGACCCAGTACTTC,CASSSTGTEETQYF
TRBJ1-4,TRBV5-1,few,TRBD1,TGCGCCAGCAGCCTCGAGCAGGGGGGAAGGGGTGAAAAACTGTTTTTT,CASSLEQGGRGEKLFF
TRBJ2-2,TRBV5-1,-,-,TGCGCCAGCAGCTTAGCCGGGGACACCGGGGAGCTGTTTTTT,CASSLAGDTGELFF
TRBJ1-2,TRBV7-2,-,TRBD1,TGTGCCACACCGGGACAGTTCGTCTATGGCTACACCTTC,CATPGQFVYGYTF
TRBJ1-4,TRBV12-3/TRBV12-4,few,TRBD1,TGTGCCAGCTCGGCCGGGACAGGGAGATTGTCGTCTATAGGCGGGGGGAATGAAAAACTGTTTTTT,CASSAGTGRLSSIGGGNEKLFF
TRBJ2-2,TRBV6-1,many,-,TGTGCCAGCGGTACCGGGACCACCGGGGAGCTGTTTTTT,CASGTGTTGELFF
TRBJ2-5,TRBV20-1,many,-,TGCAGTGCTCGCGCCGGGTCTACGGAGACCCAGTACTTC,CSARAGSTETQYF
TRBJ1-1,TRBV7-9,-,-,TGTGCCAGCAGCTCCTACCGGGGCGCTGAAGCTTTCTTT,CASSSYRGAEAFF
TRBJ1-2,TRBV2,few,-,TGTGCCAGCAGTGAAATCCCGAACGGGTATGGCTACACCTTC,CASSEIPNGYGYTF
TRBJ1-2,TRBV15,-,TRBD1,TGTGCCACCAGCAACCAGGGGGTCGGTGGCTACACCTTC,CATSNQGVGGYTF
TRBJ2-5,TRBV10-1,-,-,TGCGCCAGCAGTGACTCTACGGGAGATATCGAGACCCAGTACTTC,CASSDSTGDIETQYF
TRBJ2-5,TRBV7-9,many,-,TGTGCCAGCAGCGAGCGGGAGACCCAGTACTTC,CASSERETQYF
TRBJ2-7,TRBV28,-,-,TGTGCCAGCAGCGAGGGGGGGTCCTACGAGCAGTACTTC,CASSEGGSYEQYF
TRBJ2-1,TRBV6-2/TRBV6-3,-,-,TGTGCCAGCAGTTACCGGGGTAGCGGAATTCCCAATGAGCAGTTCTTC,CASSYRGSGIPNEQFF
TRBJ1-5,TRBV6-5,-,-,TGTGCCAGCAGTTACACGACCGGGAGCAATCAGCCCCAGCATTTT,CASSYTTGSNQPQHF
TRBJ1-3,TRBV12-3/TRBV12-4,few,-,TGTGCCAGCAGTTTCGATGGGGAAATTCTTGGAAACACCATATATTTT,CASSFDGEILGNTIYF
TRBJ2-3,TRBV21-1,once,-,TGTACCAGCAGCAACTACACAGATACGCAGTATTTT,CTSSNYTDTQYF
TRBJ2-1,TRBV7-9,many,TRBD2,TGTGCCAGCACCCCTAGCGGGGGTTACAATGAGCAGTTCTTC,CASTPSGGYNEQFF
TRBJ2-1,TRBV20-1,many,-,TGCAGTGCTCTAATAACAGGGAATGAGCAGTTCTTC,CSALITGNEQFF
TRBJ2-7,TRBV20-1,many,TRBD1,TGCAGTGCTCCCCCTTGGGACAGGGTAAACGAGCAGTACTTC,CSAPPWDRVNEQYF
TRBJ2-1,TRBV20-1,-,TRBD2,TGCAGCGCTAGTGGAGCGGGAGAGTTCTACAATGAGCAGTTCTTC,CSASGAGEFYNEQFF
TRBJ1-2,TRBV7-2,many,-,TGTGCCAGCAGCTACCTTGCCAGGGGAGGCTACACCTTC,CASSYLARGGYTF
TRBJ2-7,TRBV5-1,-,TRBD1,TGCGCCAGCAGCGTTACAGGGGACCCCTACGAGCAGTACTTC,CASSVTGDPYEQYF
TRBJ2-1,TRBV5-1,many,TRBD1,TGCGCCAGCAGCCTGGAGACAGGGCGGGAGCAGTTCTTC,CASSLETGREQFF
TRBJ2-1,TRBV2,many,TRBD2,TGTGCCAGCAGTGTCCCTAGCGGGAGAGGGAATGAGCAGTTCTTC,CASSVPSGRGNEQFF
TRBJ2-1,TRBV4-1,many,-,TGCGCCAGCAGCCAATCACCGGGGTACAATGAGCAGTTCTTC,CASSQSPGYNEQFF
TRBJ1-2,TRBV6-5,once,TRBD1,TGTGCCAGCAGCCTTACAGGGGGCTACGGCTACACCTTC,CASSLTGGYGYTF
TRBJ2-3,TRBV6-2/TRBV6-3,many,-,TGTGCCAGCAGTTACGGGGGAGGGGGTGCAGATACGCAGTATTTT,CASSYGGGGADTQYF
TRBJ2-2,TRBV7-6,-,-,TGTGCCAGCAGCTTTATCGCAGGGTCGAACACCGGGGAGCTGTTTTTT,CASSFIAGSNTGELFF
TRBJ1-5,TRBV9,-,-,TGTGCCAGCAGCGTAGGTGACAGCAATCAGCCCCAGCATTTT,CASSVGDSNQPQHF
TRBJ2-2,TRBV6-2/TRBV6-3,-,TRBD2,TGTGCCAGCAGTTCGAGGACTAGCGGGAGTCCCGGGGAGCTGTTTTTT,CASSSRTSGSPGELFF
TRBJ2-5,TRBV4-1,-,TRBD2,TGCGCCAGCAGCCACGCGGGGGGAGAGACCCAGTACTTC,CASSHAGGETQYF
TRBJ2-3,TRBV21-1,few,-,TGTGCCAGCCCTAGCGGGGGCCGCACAGATACGCAGTATTTT,CASPSGGRTDTQYF
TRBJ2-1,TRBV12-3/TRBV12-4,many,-,TGTGCCAGCAGTTTAGGGCACAATTTACAGTTCTTC,CASSLGHNLQFF